These 19 T cell receptor beta chains originate from one sample sequenced in a study of T cell responses to AZD1222 COVID-19 vaccine. Profiling relied on immunoSEQ multiplex PCR, and the TCRdb table lists in-frame clones only, not all of them. The sample has roughly 140,000 clones; 90% to 95% are singletons. The sequenced sample was peripheral blood, obtained on day 0 of MenACWY control vaccination. The receptors stem from an adult in good health.

Here the CDR3 DNA reads TGTGCCAGCAGCCAAGTAGTGCGCGGGGGAAGAGTCGGGGAGCTGTTTTTT. Protein product: CASSQVVRGGRVGELFF. The chain carries TRBV14 and TRBJ2-2, with 7 nucleotides matching TRBD2. Germline assignment: CDR1 SGHDN and CDR2 FVKESK. With 1 base clipped from V and 7 bases from J, the junction kept 12 bases outside the gene matches. CDR3 length equals 17 residues.

In this sample, this clone turned up once. J is TRBJ1-1 and V is TRBV18, with D tentatively TRBD1 (5 bases). Looked up from germline, CDR1 is KGHSH and CDR2 is LQKENI. Trimming shortened V by 6 bases and J by 3 bases, and 5 bases separated the two germline ends. The length of the CDR3 is 11 residues. The CDR3 protein is CASSGDTEAFF. The DNA for the CDR3 is TGTGCCAGCTCGGGGGACACTGAAGCTTTCTTT.

The chain employs TRBV5-1 and TRBJ1-3; the match to TRBD1 covers 8 bases. The CDR3 loop spans 14 amino acids. CDR1 and CDR2 from the germline V gene are SGHRS and YFSETQ. Trimming cost V 4 bases and J 2 bases; bases outside gene matches: 2. In DNA, the CDR3 is TGCGCCAGCAGCCCGGGACAGGCTGGAAACACCATATATTTT. Amino acids: CASSPGQAGNTIYF.

The chain employs TRBV2 and TRBJ1-3; 7 nucleotides match TRBD1. J was trimmed by 0 bases and V by 5 bases; bases with no gene match: 13. Germline assignment: CDR1 SNHLY and CDR2 FYNNEI. The CDR3 extends over 18 amino acids. DNA of the CDR3: TGTGCCAGCAGTTCGACAGGGAGATCGCTTACCTCTGGAAACACCATATATTTT. It yields the protein CASSSTGRSLTSGNTIYF.

This chain links TRBV19 with TRBJ1-1; D remains ambiguous. Germline CDR1 LNHDA, CDR2 SQIVND (reference sequence). This CDR3 region has 12 residues. The germline V and J ends were trimmed by 11 bases and 0 bases, with 10 bases remaining between them. The CDR3 DNA reads as TGTGCCGGAGACATATTGAACACTGAAGCTTTCTTT. Protein: CAGDILNTEAFF.

The chain has TRBV5-1 and TRBJ2-4; 11 bases are a match to TRBD1. The germline CDR1 and CDR2 sequences are SGHRS and YFSETQ. Trimming took 3 bases from V and 3 from J; bases not matched to a gene: 14. This CDR3 has 19 residues. CDR3 nucleotides: TGCGCCAGCAGCTGGGATGGACAGGGGGCGTACCTAGTCAAAAACATTCAGTACTTC. Its protein is CASSWDGQGAYLVKNIQYF. The whole variable domain, remainder taken from reference TRBV5-1 and TRBJ2-4, is KAGVTQTPRYLIKTRGQQVTLSCSPISGHRSVSWYQQTPGQGLQFLFEYFSETQRNKGNFPGRFSGRQFSNSRSEMNVSTLELGDSALYLCASSWDGQGAYLVKNIQYFGAGTRLSVL.

The J gene is TRBJ2-1, the V gene TRBV7-9; D possibly uses TRBD1 or TRBD2 (6 bases each). Germline values: CDR1 SEHNR, CDR2 FQNEAQ (reference sequence). Trimming cost V 5 bases and J 9 bases, with 20 bases left between them. The CDR3 contains 15 residues. For the CDR3, the DNA is TGTGCCAGCAGCCTGGGACTGGGGGCCCGGGGTGAGCAGTTCTTC. It codes for CASSLGLGARGEQFF.

The rearrangement links TRBV27 to TRBJ2-7; D possibly corresponds to TRBD2 (6 bases). The CDR3 totals 15 residues. V shed 4 bases and J shed 1 base, with 14 bases lying between them. Germline loops: CDR1 MNHEY, CDR2 SMNVEV (reference sequence). The CDR3 is CASSSFVEGSYEQYF. CDR3 bases: TGTGCCAGCAGTTCCTTCGTGGAGGGGTCCTACGAGCAGTACTTC.

This chain joins TRBV30 and TRBJ2-1, with a possible D match to TRBD2 (6 bases). The V and J ends lost 4 bases and 4 bases respectively, with 17 bases between them. CDR3 length: 15 amino acids. Germline CDR1 reads GTSNPN; CDR2 reads SVGIG (reference sequence). CDR3 nucleotides: TGTGCCTGGATCTCGGGACTTTCCAGATACAATGAGCAGTTCTTC. Its protein is CAWISGLSRYNEQFF. The entire variable domain, with the rest obtained from reference TRBV30 and TRBJ2-1, is as follows: SQTIHQWPATLVQPVGSPLSLECTVEGTSNPNLYWYRQAAGRGLQLLFYSVGIGQISSEVPQNLSASRPQDRQFILSSKKLLLSDSGFYLCAWISGLSRYNEQFFGPGTRLTVL.

The chain uses TRBV15 and TRBJ1-2; D is unclear. Per germline, CDR1 LNHNV and CDR2 YYDKDF (reference sequence). The V gene lost 1 base and the J gene lost 7 bases, with 16 bases spanning the gap. CDR3 length: 15 amino acids. CDR3 region: CATSRGRIGTGGYTF. CDR3 coding DNA: TGTGCCACCAGCAGAGGAAGGATAGGAACTGGTGGCTACACCTTC.

V usage is TRBV2 and J usage is TRBJ2-7; TRBD1 aligns across 9 bases. V trimming: 2 bases; J trimming: 3 bases; junction bases outside the gene matches: 2. The CDR3 sequence is 14 residues long. From germline, CDR1 is SNHLY and CDR2 FYNNEI. The CDR3 region is CASSERDRDYEQYF. The CDR3 DNA sequence: TGTGCCAGCAGTGAAAGGGACAGGGACTACGAGCAGTACTTC.

The CDR3 DNA sequence: TGTGCCAGCAGTTTACGCACAGGAGGACGGGACTACGAGCAGTACTTC. Protein sequence: CASSLRTGGRDYEQYF. The gene calls are TRBV27 and TRBJ2-7; D might be TRBD1 or TRBD2, each matching 5 bases. This CDR3 comprises 16 residues. Trimming removed 2 bases at V and 3 bases at J, with 17 bases between. Germline CDR1 and CDR2: MNHEY and SMNVEV (reference sequence).

V is TRBV19 and J is TRBJ1-1, with D perhaps matching TRBD1 (5 bases). The CDR3 sequence is 14 residues long. Germline CDR1 reads LNHDA; CDR2 reads SQIVND (reference sequence). V was cut by 2 bases and J by 1 base, with 8 bases left in between. The CDR3 protein is CASSIPGRNTEAFF. The CDR3 DNA sequence: TGTGCCAGTAGTATACCGGGACGGAACACTGAAGCTTTCTTT.

The rearrangement joins TRBV2 to TRBJ2-1, with a possible D match to TRBD2 (5 bases). The V end was cut by 0 bases, the J end by 6 bases, with 15 bases between. Germline V gene lookup returns CDR1 SNHLY and CDR2 FYNNEI. The length of the CDR3 is 16 residues. As DNA, the CDR3 is TGTGCCAGCAGTGAAGCGCGGGTAGTGAGAGGCAATGAGCAGTTCTTC. This sequence encodes CASSEARVVRGNEQFF.

This clone was observed a few times. The V and J genes are TRBV6-6 and TRBJ2-1; 7 positions agree with TRBD1. CDR3 length: 14 residues. Trimming cost V 2 bases and J 8 bases; bases outside gene matches: 6. CDR1 MNHNY and CDR2 SVGAGI come from the germline V gene (reference sequence). CDR3 amino acids: CASSYDEGAHEQFF. As DNA, the CDR3 is TGTGCCAGCAGTTACGACGAGGGGGCGCATGAGCAGTTCTTC.

V is TRBV7-7 and J is TRBJ2-5; D could derive from TRBD1 or TRBD2 (7 bases each). V was trimmed by 5 bases and J by 4 bases, leaving 17 bases between them. Germline lookup yields CDR1 SSHAT and CDR2 FNYEAQ (reference sequence). The CDR3 contains 15 residues. The CDR3 DNA follows: TGTGCCAGCAGCCCGGGTATCAGGGGGGGAGAGACCCAGTACTTC. Protein sequence: CASSPGIRGGETQYF.

This chain joins TRBV4-1 and TRBJ1-3, with D uncertain. V dropped 0 bases and J dropped 3 bases, with 9 bases sitting between them. The CDR3 runs to 15 residues. The germline V gene encodes CDR1 MGHRA and CDR2 YSYEKL. The DNA of the CDR3 is TGCGCCAGCAGCCAAGAAGGATTTGGTGGAAACACCATATATTTT. Its protein is CASSQEGFGGNTIYF.

This chain uses TRBV9 with TRBJ2-1, with D hard to call. Germline V gene sequence: CDR1 SGDLS, CDR2 YYNGEE. CDR3 length equals 14 residues. Trimming removed 0 bases at V and 13 bases at J, with 17 bases between. The CDR3 nucleotides read TGTGCCAGCAGCGTAGACCCCTACTATTCGCGCCAGTTCTTC. It codes for CASSVDPYYSRQFF.

The chain couples TRBV7-2 to TRBJ2-3, with D tentatively TRBD1 or TRBD2 (6 bases each). This CDR3 spans 16 amino acids. Trimming cost V 7 bases and J 2 bases, with 19 bases left between them. Germline lookup yields CDR1 SGHTA and CDR2 FQGNSA. DNA for the CDR3: TGTGCCAGCAACTCCCGAGGGGGGCTTTCCACAGATACGCAGTATTTT. It translates to CASNSRGGLSTDTQYF.